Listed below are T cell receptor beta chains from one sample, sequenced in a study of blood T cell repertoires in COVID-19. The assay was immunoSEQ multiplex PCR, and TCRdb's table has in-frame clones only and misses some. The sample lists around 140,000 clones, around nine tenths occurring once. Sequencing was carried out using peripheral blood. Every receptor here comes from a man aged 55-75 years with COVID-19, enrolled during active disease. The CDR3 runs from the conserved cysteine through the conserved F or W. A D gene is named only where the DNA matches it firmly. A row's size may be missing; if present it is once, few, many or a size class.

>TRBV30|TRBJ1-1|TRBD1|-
TGTGCCTGGGACAGGGTGGGTACTGAAGCTTTCTTT
CAWDRVGTEAFF
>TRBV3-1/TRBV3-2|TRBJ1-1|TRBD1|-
TGTGCCAGCAGCCCTGACAGGGACACTGAAGCTTTCTTT
CASSPDRDTEAFF
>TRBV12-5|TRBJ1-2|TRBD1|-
TGTGCTAGTGGTTTTGGACAGGTCCTTGCCCCCGTTTATGGCTACACCTTC
CASGFGQVLAPVYGYTF
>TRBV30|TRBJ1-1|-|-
TGTGCCTGGAGTCCAGAGACAGGCCAGAACACTGAAGCTTTCTTT
CAWSPETGQNTEAFF
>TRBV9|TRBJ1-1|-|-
TGTGCCAGCAGCCCCCAGGGGTTTACCACTGAAGCTTTCTTT
CASSPQGFTTEAFF
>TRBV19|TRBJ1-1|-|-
TGTGCCAGTGGAGCCCAAGCTTTCTTT
CASGAQAFF
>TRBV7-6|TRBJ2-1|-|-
TGTGCCAGCAGCCAGGGCCCGGGACAATCGACGGGTGAGCAGTTCTTC
CASSQGPGQSTGEQFF
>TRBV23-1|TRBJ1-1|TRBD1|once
TGCGCCAGCACCGGGACGGGGGACAGACTGAACACTGAAGCTTTCTTT
CASTGTGDRLNTEAFF
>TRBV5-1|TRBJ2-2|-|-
TGCGCCAGCACAGGACTGAGTCACACCGGGGAGCTGTTTTTT
CASTGLSHTGELFF
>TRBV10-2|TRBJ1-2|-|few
TGCGCCAGCAGTGAGGGAGGGTATGGCTACACCTTC
CASSEGGYGYTF
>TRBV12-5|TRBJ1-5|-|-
TGTGCTAGTGGGATACTAAGTGGGTGGGGAGGCAATCAGCCCCAGCATTTT
CASGILSGWGGNQPQHF
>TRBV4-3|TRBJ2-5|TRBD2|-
TGCGCCAGCAGCCAAGGTCCGGGACTAGCTGGAGAGACCCAGTACTTC
CASSQGPGLAGETQYF
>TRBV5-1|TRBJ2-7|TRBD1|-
TGCGCCAGCAGCTGGATGGGGACAGTCCCCCCTGAGAACGAGCAGTACTTC
CASSWMGTVPPENEQYF
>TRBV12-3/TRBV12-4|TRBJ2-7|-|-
TGTGCCAGCAGTTTAGCATCGGGGTCCGAGCAGTACTTC
CASSLASGSEQYF
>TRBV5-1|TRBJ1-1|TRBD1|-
TGCGCCAGCAGCCCTGTCCCGGGACAGGGATTGAACACTGAAGCTTTCTTT
CASSPVPGQGLNTEAFF
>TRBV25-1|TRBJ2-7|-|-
TGTGCCAGCAGTCTTGGGGCCTCCTACGAGCAGTACTTC
CASSLGASYEQYF
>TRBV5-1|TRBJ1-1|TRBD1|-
TGCGCCAGCAAAGGGTCCGGGACAGACAACACTGAAGCTTTCTTT
CASKGSGTDNTEAFF
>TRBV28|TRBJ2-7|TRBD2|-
TGTGCCAGCAGTTTATCCGGTGGGGGGGTCTACGAGCAGTACTTC
CASSLSGGGVYEQYF
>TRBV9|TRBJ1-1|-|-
TGTGCCAGCAGCGTTCGGGGAGGCGCTGAAGCTTTCTTT
CASSVRGGAEAFF
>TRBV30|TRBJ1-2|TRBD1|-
TGTGCCTGGAGTGTAGGGGCAGGGGGCGACTATGGCTACACCTTC
CAWSVGAGGDYGYTF
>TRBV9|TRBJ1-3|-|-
TGTGCCAGCAGCGGGCGGTACGGATACTCTGGAAACACCATATATTTT
CASSGRYGYSGNTIYF
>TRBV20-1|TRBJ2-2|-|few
TGCAGTGCTAGCAATTCCGGGGAGCTGTTTTTT
CSASNSGELFF
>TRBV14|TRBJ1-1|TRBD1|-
TGTGCCAGCAGCCCCTGGACAGGGGCCCAGAACACTGAAGCTTTCTTT
CASSPWTGAQNTEAFF
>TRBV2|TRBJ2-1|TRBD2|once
TGTGCCAGCGTACCCCCGGGACTAGCGGGGTACAATGAGCAGTTCTTC
CASVPPGLAGYNEQFF
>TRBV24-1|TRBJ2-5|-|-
TGTGCCACCAGTGATTCACAATTCTCCGGGACAAAAGAGACCCAGTACTTC
CATSDSQFSGTKETQYF
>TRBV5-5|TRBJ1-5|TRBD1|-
TGTGCCAGCAGCCTGGGACAGGTACTTTATAGCAATCAGCCCCAGCATTTT
CASSLGQVLYSNQPQHF
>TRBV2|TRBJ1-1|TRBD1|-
TGTGCCAGCACCGGACAGGGGGTCACTGAAGCTTTCTTT
CASTGQGVTEAFF
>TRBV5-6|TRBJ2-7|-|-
TGTGCCAGCAGCCCGTCGGGTTTCTCCTACGAGCAGTACTTC
CASSPSGFSYEQYF
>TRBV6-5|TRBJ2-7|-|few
TGTGCCAGCACCCAAACAGGGACGAATTCCTACGAGCAGTACTTC
CASTQTGTNSYEQYF
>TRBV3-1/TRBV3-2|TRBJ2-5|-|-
TGTGCCAGCAGCCCTCGGGACATAGAAGAGACCCAGTACTTC
CASSPRDIEETQYF
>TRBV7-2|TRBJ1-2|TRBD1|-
TGTGCCAGCAGCTACATTTCAGGGGGCTATGGCTACACCTTC
CASSYISGGYGYTF
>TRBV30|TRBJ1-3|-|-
TGTGCCTGGAGCCTAGGGGCCGGTGGCTCTGGAAACACCATATATTTT
CAWSLGAGGSGNTIYF
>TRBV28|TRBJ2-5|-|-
TGTGCCAGCAAGACAGCCACCCCAAGGGCCCAGTACTTC
CASKTATPRAQYF
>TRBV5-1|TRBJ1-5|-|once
TGCGCCAGCAGCTTCGACAGTAATCAGCCCCAGCATTTT
CASSFDSNQPQHF
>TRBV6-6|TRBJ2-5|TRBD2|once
TGTGCCAGCAGTTACACACGGGGGGAAGAGACCCAGTACTTC
CASSYTRGEETQYF
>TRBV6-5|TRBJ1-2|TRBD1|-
TGTGCCAGCAGTTATTTCGACAGGGGCTATGGCTACACCTTC
CASSYFDRGYGYTF
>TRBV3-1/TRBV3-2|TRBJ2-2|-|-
TGTGCCAGCAGCCAAGATCCGGGGATTGAATCGCTCACCGGGGAGCTGTTTTTT
CASSQDPGIESLTGELFF
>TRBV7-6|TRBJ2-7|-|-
TGTGCCAGCAGCTTAGTGGGGCCAAACTACGAGCAGTACTTC
CASSLVGPNYEQYF
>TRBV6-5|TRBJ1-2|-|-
TGTGCCAGCAGATCCCTAGGGGGTGGCTATGGCTACACCTTC
CASRSLGGGYGYTF
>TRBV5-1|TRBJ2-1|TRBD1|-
TGCGCCAGCCTAAAGGAGCAGGGGGTACGTAATGAGCAGTTCTTC
CASLKEQGVRNEQFF
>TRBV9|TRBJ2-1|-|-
TGTGCCAGCAGCGTAGTTAGGGGAGAGCAGTTCTTC
CASSVVRGEQFF
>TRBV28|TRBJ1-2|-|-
TGTGCCAGCACCCCGCAGGGTAGGCATGGCTACACCTTC
CASTPQGRHGYTF
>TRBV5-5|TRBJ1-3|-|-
TGTGCCAGCAGCCCAAAGGGGGTTCAGAGCTCTGGAAACACCATATATTTT
CASSPKGVQSSGNTIYF
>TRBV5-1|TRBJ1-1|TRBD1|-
TGCGCCAGCAGCCTCCCGGACAGGGGCCCTGAAGCTTTCTTT
CASSLPDRGPEAFF
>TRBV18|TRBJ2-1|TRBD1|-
TGTGCCAGCTCACGACAGGGGAAAGACAATGAGCAGTTCTTC
CASSRQGKDNEQFF
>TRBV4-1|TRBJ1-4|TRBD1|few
TGCGCCAGCAGCTTCCGGGACAGTAATGAAAAACTGTTTTTT
CASSFRDSNEKLFF
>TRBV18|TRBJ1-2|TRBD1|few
TGTGCCAGCTCCCTTAAACAGGGGGCGGACTATGGCTACACCTTC
CASSLKQGADYGYTF
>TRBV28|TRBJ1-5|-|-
TGTGCCAGCAGCCAAGGAGGGGCGAGGAATCAGCCCCAGCATTTT
CASSQGGARNQPQHF
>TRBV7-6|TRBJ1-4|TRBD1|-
TGTGCCAGCCAGCGCGGACAGGGGGCCCTAGGATCTGGGGAAAAACTGTTTTTT
CASQRGQGALGSGEKLFF
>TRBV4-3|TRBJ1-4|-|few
TGCGCCAGCAGCCAAGAGCTAGTCTTGCGGGAAAAACTGTTTTTT
CASSQELVLREKLFF
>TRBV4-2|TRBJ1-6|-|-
TGTGCCAGCAGCCAAGAAACGGGGATAAATTCACCCCTCCACTTT
CASSQETGINSPLHF
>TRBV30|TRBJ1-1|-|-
TGTGCCTGGAGTTGGGAGCTGACGGAGCTTTCTTTT
CAWSWELTELSF